This TCR beta chain was sequenced for a study of CD8+CD57+ T cells in acquired aplastic anemia. Whole-study results and caveats: The authors found lower diversity in patient CD8+CD57+ cells than in total CD4+ and CD8+ pools.

V was cut by 4 bases and J by 7 bases, with 14 bases left in between. Germline CDR1 DFQATT, CDR2 SNEGSKA (reference sequence). CDR3 length equals 14 residues. Only patients with CD8+CD57+ cell expansion on flow cytometry were chosen for sequencing. Researchers bead-enriched CD8+CD57+ cells and obtained a mean 1.6 ug DNA. According to the study, genomic DNA was the template for TCR beta VDJ and CDR3 profiling. TCRdb passed the reads through MiXCR, listing each CDR3 protein once. The table shows about 20,000 distinct CDR3 sequences, with roughly 43% occurring only once. Points on this clonotype: Its antigen is not known.

Material: CD8+CD57+ T cells sorted from PBMCs. Documented subset: bead-enriched CD8+CD57+ effector memory T cells from SAA patients. The J gene is TRBJ1-6, the V gene TRBV20-1, with a tentative D call TRBD1 (5 bases). This TCR was sampled from a human donor with aplastic anemia. CDR3 nucleotides: TGCAGTGCTAAGGGGACGGGCGGGAATTCACCCCTCCACTTT. Translating it yields CSAKGTGGNSPLHF.